These T cell receptor beta chains were read from a single sample in a study of PD-L1 blockade in urothelial cancer. Assay: immunoSEQ multiplex PCR; the TCRdb copy retains only in-frame clones and omits some. The sample includes around 56,000 clones, around 84% of them seen just once. The sample here was PBMCs, taken around atezolizumab (anti-PD-L1) treatment. Receptors were obtained from a man over 45 with urothelial cancer. CDR3s include the opening cysteine and the closing phenylalanine or tryptophan.

j_call	v_call	cdr3_aa
TRBJ1-3	TRBV18	CASSPPGSGAGNTIYF
TRBJ2-1	TRBV2	CASSESSGNLYNEQFF
TRBJ2-4	TRBV14	CASSPFVSGDIQYF
TRBJ2-4	TRBV2	CASSRGPGNIQYF
TRBJ2-1	TRBV30	CAWSAGTRGYRRLF
TRBJ1-2	TRBV2	CASTTGQGGYTF
TRBJ1-2	TRBV15	CATSRELGPYGYTF
TRBJ2-1	TRBV29-1	CSSRGYNEQFF
TRBJ2-1	TRBV4-1	CASSPGLARDEQFF
TRBJ2-1	TRBV15	CATSRGGEGVYNEQFF
TRBJ1-6	TRBV30	CAWSTGQGTSPLHF
TRBJ2-6	TRBV6-1	CASLTASGANVLTF
TRBJ2-1	TRBV7-9	CASSLAREQFF
TRBJ1-1	TRBV6-4	CASRRDKGTGGGNTEAFF
TRBJ2-7	TRBV28	CASRAGGYEQYF
TRBJ1-6	TRBV2	CASKSLAQGLSPLHF
TRBJ2-7	TRBV10-2	CASRAGLALTYEQYF
TRBJ1-6	TRBV9	CASSQTGNNSPLHF
TRBJ1-1	TRBV11-2	CASSLNRVSEAFF
TRBJ1-1	TRBV30	CAWRRGLNTEAFF
TRBJ2-1	TRBV29-1	CSVVQYYNEQFF
TRBJ2-7	TRBV5-1	CASSSGGTYEQYF